These 4 T cell receptor beta chains were all obtained from the same sample, sequenced in a study of blood T cell repertoires in COVID-19. Profiled with immunoSEQ multiplex PCR; TCRdb holds only in-frame clones, not every one. Of about 370,000 clones listed, around 87% are singletons. The sample taken for sequencing was peripheral blood. The receptors originated from a woman in her 30s with COVID-19, enrolled during active disease.

The chain uses TRBV4-1 and TRBJ2-6; D is perhaps TRBD1 (6 bases). There are 18 residues in the CDR3. V shed 5 bases and J shed 0 bases, with 17 bases lying between them. Germline CDR1 is MGHRA and CDR2 is YSYEKL. The CDR3 DNA is TGCGCCAGCAGCGCCCCGGGACAAGAAGTCTCTGGGGCCAACGTCCTGACTTTC. Protein sequence: CASSAPGQEVSGANVLTF.

The chain recombines TRBV12-3 or TRBV12-4 with TRBJ1-1; D not certain. The CDR3 totals 13 residues. Between the trimmed V and J ends, which lost 1 base and 6 bases, there was a span of 9 bases. This CDR3 is CASSLVLESEAFF. CDR3 coding DNA: TGTGCCAGCAGTTTAGTACTTGAATCTGAAGCTTTCTTT.

This clone was counted a single time. The V and J genes are TRBV10-3 and TRBJ2-3, with TRBD1 identical over 7 bases. The V gene end was trimmed by 7 bases and the J gene end by 4 bases; junction bases not matched to a gene: 8. This CDR3 has 14 residues. Germline-derived CDR1 and CDR2 are ENHRY and SYGVKD. The CDR3 sequence is CAIKRDSLPDTQYF. The DNA of the CDR3 is TGTGCCATCAAGAGGGACAGCCTCCCAGATACGCAGTATTTT.

J is TRBJ2-2 and V is TRBV9; tentative D call: TRBD2 (5 bases). Trimming took off 0 bases at V and 0 bases at J, with 6 bases between the two ends. The CDR3 extends over 15 amino acids. Germline V gives CDR1 SGDLS, CDR2 YYNGEE. The CDR3 here is CASSVAGANTGELFF. As DNA, the CDR3 is TGTGCCAGCAGCGTAGCCGGGGCGAACACCGGGGAGCTGTTTTTT.